This T cell receptor (beta chain) was sequenced during a study of cytomegalovirus exposure and HLA in healthy donors. General observations from the study: A prior analysis recorded that most TCR beta V segments were productive about 87% or about 30% of the time.

This clone showed up just once. The antigen is not known. 13 Jbeta primers and 60 Vbeta primers were used for the PCR. Sequencing used immunoSEQ multiplex PCR; TCRdb keeps in-frame clones, though not all of them. The data hold 120,000 to 150,000 clones, with 73% observed a single time. This TCR came from a human donor in good health. Sequenced material: PBMCs.

The CDR3 here is CASSRKTGTTEAFF. The CDR3 region has the DNA TGTGCCAGCAGCCGGAAAACAGGGACCACTGAAGCTTTCTTT. J is TRBJ1-1 and V is TRBV5-4; the D gene is possibly TRBD1 (6 bases). The CDR3 spans 14 residues. V lost 4 bases, J lost 4 bases, and 14 bases lay in between. Germline CDR1 is SGHNT and CDR2 is YYREEE (reference sequence).